This T cell receptor (beta chain) was sequenced during a study of siplizumab effects on memory and regulatory T cells. The germline V gene encodes CDR1 SGDLS and CDR2 YYNGEE. This CDR3 is 12 amino acids long. Between the trimmed V and J ends, which lost 8 bases and 7 bases, there was a span of 10 bases. Note on this clone: Its specificity is not known.

Using immunoSEQ multiplex PCR, the repertoire was profiled, and TCRdb retains in-frame clones only, with some absent. Of roughly 92,000 clones listed, around 94% are singletons. The study's findings and limits: Siplizumab significantly decreased alloreactive sequences from unstimulated CD4+ memory cells. Naive T cell populations appeared to exhibit greater diversity than memory cells and appeared to be major alloresponse contributors. Reactions containing siplizumab showed mappable alloreactive CD4+ clones averaging approximately 66% Treg-derived, versus around 25% in controls.

The sequenced sample was non-Treg CD4+ T cells sorted from blood. The chain has TRBV9 and TRBJ1-6; tentatively, D is TRBD1 (5 bases). The receptor was isolated from a human donor in good health. DNA for the CDR3: TGTGCCAGGACAGACTTAAATTCACCCCTCCACTTT. It encodes CARTDLNSPLHF.